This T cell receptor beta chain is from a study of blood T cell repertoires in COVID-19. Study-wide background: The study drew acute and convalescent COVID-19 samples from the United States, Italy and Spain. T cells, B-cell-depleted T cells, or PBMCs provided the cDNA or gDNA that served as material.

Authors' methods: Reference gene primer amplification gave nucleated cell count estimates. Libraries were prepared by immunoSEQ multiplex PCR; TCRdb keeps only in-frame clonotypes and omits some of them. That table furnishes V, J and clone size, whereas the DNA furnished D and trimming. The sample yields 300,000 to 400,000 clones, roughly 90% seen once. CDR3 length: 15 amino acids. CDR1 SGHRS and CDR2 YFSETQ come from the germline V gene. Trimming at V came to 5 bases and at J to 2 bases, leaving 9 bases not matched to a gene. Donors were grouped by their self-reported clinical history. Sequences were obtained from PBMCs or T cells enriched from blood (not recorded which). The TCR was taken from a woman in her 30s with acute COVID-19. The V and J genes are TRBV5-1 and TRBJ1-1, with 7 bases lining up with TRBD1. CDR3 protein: CASSISDRRNTEAFF. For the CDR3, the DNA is TGCGCCAGCAGTATTTCGGACAGGCGAAACACTGAAGCTTTCTTT.